These 28 T cell receptor beta chains were sequenced from one sample in a study of neoadjuvant nivolumab and ipilimumab in lung cancer (dated by TCRdb to 2020 to 2022). Library creation used the immunoSEQ multiplex PCR assay. TCRdb took this table from immuneACCESS and kept in-frame rearrangements with V and J called. Such tables lack part of the clones; where checked against another copy, unresolved V genes explain under half of the gap, and the rest is unexplained. Within this sample are fewer than 40,000 clones, with 92% of them counted one time only. Together, the top ten hold 2% to 2.5% of the sample. Per the publication, the time point label means: at surgical resection after neoadjuvant nivolumab +/- ipilimumab. Here the sequenced sample was peripheral blood, taken after neoadjuvant nivolumab, alone or with ipilimumab, at or shortly before surgery. The source is an adult with non-small cell lung cancer.

The chain recombines TRBV11-3 with TRBJ1-3; no reliable D call. V was clipped by 1 base and J by 0 bases, with 7 bases between them. Germline V gene sequence: CDR1 SGHNT, CDR2 YENEEA. The CDR3 sequence is 15 residues long. The DNA for the CDR3 is TGTGCCAGCAGCTTAGTAGCAGTCTCTGGAAACACCATATATTTT. Translated: CASSLVAVSGNTIYF.

This clone was counted a single time. This sequence joins TRBV11-3 and TRBJ2-2; D unresolved. From germline, CDR1 is SGHNT and CDR2 YENEEA. The V end lost 2 bases, the J end lost 6 bases, and 4 bases lay between the germline ends. The CDR3 sequence is 12 residues long. CDR3 sequence reads: CASSLRAGELFF. CDR3 nucleotide sequence: TGTGCCAGCAGCTTAAGGGCCGGGGAGCTGTTTTTT.

This chain uses TRBV18 with TRBJ1-1, with unresolved D. There are 14 residues in the CDR3. V lost 2 bases and J lost 5, with 12 bases in between. CDR1 KGHSH and CDR2 LQKENI come from the germline V gene. The CDR3 region is CASSPETRGTEAFF. The CDR3 DNA is TGTGCCAGCTCACCAGAAACTCGGGGAACTGAAGCTTTCTTT.

This rearrangement joins TRBV9 to TRBJ1-1, with unresolved D. Germline V CDR1 and CDR2: SGDLS, YYNGEE. The CDR3 extends over 14 amino acids. Trimming cost V 0 bases and J 7 bases, with 13 bases left between them. This CDR3 is CASSVAPGGGEAFF. The CDR3 DNA reads TGTGCCAGCAGCGTAGCCCCGGGAGGCGGTGAAGCTTTCTTT. Combining the CDR3 with reference TRBV9 and TRBJ1-1 gives the whole variable domain DSGVTQTPKHLITATGQRVTLRCSPRSGDLSVYWYQQSLDQGLQFLIQYYNGEERAKGNILERFSAQQFPDLHSELNLSSLELGDSALYFCASSVAPGGGEAFFGQGTRLTVV.

V gene TRBV7-2 combines with J gene TRBJ1-1, with D perhaps matching TRBD1 (5 bases). The CDR3 has 15 amino acids. From germline, CDR1 is SGHTA and CDR2 FQGNSA. Trimming removed 5 bases from V and 6 bases from J, with 19 bases in between. CDR3 nucleotide sequence: TGTGCCAGCAGCCCTCACTCGGGGCCGGACTCTGAAGCTTTCTTT. Residues: CASSPHSGPDSEAFF.

V is TRBV7-2 and J is TRBJ2-4; D gene unclear. CDR1 and CDR2 (germline): SGHTA, FQGNSA. The CDR3 consists of 13 residues. V gave up 2 bases and J gave up 3 bases, with 5 bases separating them. This CDR3 is CASSLRDKNIQYF. The CDR3 bases are TGTGCCAGCAGCTTAAGGGACAAAAACATTCAGTACTTC.

The CDR3 DNA reads as TGTGCCAGCAGCTTAGTAGGCGGGACTACCCGCACAGATACGCAGTATTTT. This translates into CASSLVGGTTRTDTQYF. V usage is TRBV7-2 and J usage is TRBJ2-3, with TRBD2 matching over 7 bases. Per the germline V gene, CDR1 is SGHTA and CDR2 is FQGNSA. The CDR3 spans 17 residues. J lost 1 base, V lost 1 base, and 8 bases had no gene match.

The chain links TRBV29-1 to TRBJ2-3, with D unresolved. Germline CDR1 and CDR2: SQVTM and ANQGSEA. V shed 6 bases and J shed 2 bases, with 9 bases lying between them. The CDR3 length is 12 residues. The CDR3 loop reads CSVDQFTDTQYF. Here the CDR3 DNA reads TGCAGCGTAGACCAGTTCACAGATACGCAGTATTTT.

This chain links TRBV10-3 with TRBJ1-1, with D tentatively TRBD1 (5 bases). The germline V gene encodes CDR1 ENHRY and CDR2 SYGVKD. CDR3 length equals 14 residues. Trimming pared 3 bases from V and 5 bases from J, leaving 13 bases between. As DNA, the CDR3 is TGTGCCATCAGTGACAGGGCTATAGGGACTGAAGCTTTCTTT. The encoded protein is CAISDRAIGTEAFF.

The chain joins TRBV18 to TRBJ2-1; D unresolved. In germline, CDR1 is KGHSH, CDR2 LQKENI. V lost 2 bases and J lost 0, with 5 bases in between. CDR3 length equals 14 residues. The chain's CDR3 is CASSPELSYNEQFF. Here the CDR3 DNA reads TGTGCCAGCTCACCAGAACTCTCCTACAATGAGCAGTTCTTC.

There are a few counts of this clone. This chain joins TRBV7-6 and TRBJ2-7; D unresolved. The V end lost 5 bases, the J end lost 3 bases, and 11 bases lay between the germline ends. This CDR3 spans 13 amino acids. Germline assignment: CDR1 SGHVS and CDR2 FNYEAQ. CDR3 loop: CASSLSPGYEQYF. In nucleotides, the CDR3 is TGTGCCAGCAGCCTTTCTCCGGGCTACGAGCAGTACTTC.

V usage is TRBV5-4 and J usage is TRBJ2-3; the D is unclear. Germline loops: CDR1 SGHNT, CDR2 YYREEE (reference sequence). This CDR3 spans 15 amino acids. The V end lost 2 bases, the J end lost 1 base, and 11 bases lay between the germline ends. The CDR3 nucleotides read TGTGCCAGCAGCTTAGACTCCTGGGGCACAGATACGCAGTATTTT. The encoded protein is CASSLDSWGTDTQYF.

The table lists this clone with a count of one. The J gene is TRBJ1-2, the V gene TRBV19, with TRBD1 as a possible D gene (6 bases). Germline CDR1 reads LNHDA; CDR2 reads SQIVND (reference sequence). Trimming removed 1 base at V and 0 bases at J, with 9 bases between. This CDR3 region has 15 residues. CDR3 DNA sequence: TGTGCCAGTAGTATAGGGGGACAACCTAACTATGGCTACACCTTC. Its translation is CASSIGGQPNYGYTF.

This clone was found once. The gene calls are TRBV6-1 and TRBJ2-5; D remains unclear. The V end lost 2 bases, the J end lost 5 bases, and 15 bases lay between the germline ends. The germline V gene has CDR1 MNHNS and CDR2 SASEGT. This CDR3 has 15 amino acids. DNA for the CDR3: TGTGCCAGCAGTGAAAGTAGCAGATACTGGGAGACCCAGTACTTC. It yields the protein CASSESSRYWETQYF.

The chain links TRBV10-1 to TRBJ2-3, with TRBD2 identical over 13 bases. The V segment lost 2 bases and the J segment 5 bases; nucleotides outside the gene matches: 1. This CDR3 region has 15 residues. Germline CDR1 is WNHNN and CDR2 is SYGVQD (reference sequence). In DNA form, the CDR3 reads TGCGCCAGCAGTGAGGGACTAGCGGGAGAAGATACGCAGTATTTT. As protein: CASSEGLAGEDTQYF.

V usage is TRBV6-1 and J usage is TRBJ1-1; D unresolved. CDR1 MNHNS and CDR2 SASEGT come from the germline V gene. With 1 base removed from V and 2 bases from J, the gap between germline ends came to 17 bases. The CDR3 has 17 amino acids. The chain's CDR3 is CASSEGGSIPSNTEAFF. CDR3 DNA: TGTGCCAGCAGTGAAGGAGGTAGCATCCCCTCCAACACTGAAGCTTTCTTT.

The chain joins TRBV7-2 to TRBJ2-1; D unresolved. The V gene lost 5 bases and the J gene lost 6 bases, with 8 bases spanning the gap. Germline CDR1 reads SGHTA; CDR2 reads FQGNSA. The CDR3 loop spans 12 amino acids. This CDR3 is CASSPRPNEQFF. The CDR3 region has the DNA TGTGCCAGCAGCCCAAGACCCAATGAGCAGTTCTTC.

This clone was detected only a few times. V is TRBV6-1 and J is TRBJ2-7; the D is unclear. The V end was cut by 8 bases, the J end by 4 bases, with 9 bases between. Germline CDR1 and CDR2: MNHNS and SASEGT. There are 11 residues in the CDR3. CDR3 nucleotide sequence: TGTGCCAGCTCGGGTAGATACGAGCAGTACTTC. It translates to CASSGRYEQYF.

The V call is TRBV29-1, the J call TRBJ2-1; 8 bases fit TRBD2. The V and J ends lost 5 bases and 9 bases, in that order; junction bases with no gene match: 9. Per the germline V gene, CDR1 is SQVTM and CDR2 is ANQGSEA. CDR3 length: 13 residues. CDR3 sequence: CSVQRERVGEQFF. CDR3 DNA: TGCAGCGTTCAGCGGGAGCGAGTCGGTGAGCAGTTCTTC.

This clone was picked up one time. This chain uses TRBV29-1 with TRBJ1-4; D not certain. The CDR3 contains 12 residues. Trimming shortened V by 6 bases and J by 8 bases, and 13 bases separated the two germline ends. Germline lookup yields CDR1 SQVTM and CDR2 ANQGSEA. The CDR3 sequence is CSVSDPGEKLFF. The DNA for the CDR3 is TGCAGCGTGTCCGACCCAGGCGAAAAACTGTTTTTT. Together with reference TRBV29-1 and TRBJ1-4, the CDR3 gives the full variable domain: SAVISQKPSRDICQRGTSLTIQCQVDSQVTMMFWYRQQPGQSLTLIATANQGSEATYESGFVIDKFPISRPNLTFSTLTVSNMSPEDSSIYLCSVSDPGEKLFFGSGTQLSVL.

The rearrangement joins TRBV9 to TRBJ1-4; 7 nucleotides align to TRBD1. CDR1 is SGDLS and CDR2 is YYNGEE in the germline V gene. V lost 4 bases to trimming and J lost 10 bases; unmatched junction nucleotides: 7. This CDR3 has 13 residues. CDR3 nucleotides: TGTGCCAGCAGCTCCAGCCAGGGGGGAAAACTGTTTTTT. This sequence encodes CASSSSQGGKLFF.

The gene calls are TRBV6-5 and TRBJ2-2, with D perhaps matching TRBD1 (6 bases). Trimming cost V 6 bases and J 6 bases, with 17 bases left between them. The CDR3 covers 15 residues. Germline-derived CDR1 and CDR2 are MNHEY and SVGAGI. The CDR3 DNA reads TGTGCCAGCAGAGATACAGGGAACTCTCCCGGGGAGCTGTTTTTT. This codes for CASRDTGNSPGELFF.

This rearrangement joins TRBV6-5 to TRBJ2-1; 10 bases are shared with TRBD2. There are 15 residues in the CDR3. Germline-derived CDR1 and CDR2 are MNHEY and SVGAGI. Trimming removed 6 bases from V and 3 bases from J; junction bases left unmatched: 5. In nucleotides, the CDR3 is TGTGCCAGCAGCCCCAGACTAGCGGGCTACAATGAGCAGTTCTTC. It specifies CASSPRLAGYNEQFF.

V and J are TRBV5-1 and TRBJ1-1; D unclear. Between the trimmed V and J ends, which lost 0 bases and 2 bases, there was a span of 11 bases. The CDR3 spans 15 residues. Germline CDR1 reads SGHRS; CDR2 reads YFSETQ. Written as DNA, the CDR3 is TGCGCCAGCAGCTTGGAGGGCCTACGAAACACTGAAGCTTTCTTT. Encoded protein: CASSLEGLRNTEAFF.

V gene TRBV5-1 combines with J gene TRBJ2-1, with 10 bases lining up with TRBD1. The V gene's germline CDR1 is SGHRS and CDR2 YFSETQ. The V gene end was trimmed by 4 bases and the J gene end by 7 bases; junction bases not matched to a gene: 8. The CDR3 is 15 residues long. This CDR3 is CASSRGQGMRNEQFF. In DNA form, the CDR3 reads TGCGCCAGCAGCCGGGGACAGGGGATGAGGAATGAGCAGTTCTTC.

The rearrangement links TRBV9 to TRBJ2-2; D is unclear. The V end was cut by 1 base, the J end by 2 bases, with 9 bases between. Looked up from germline, CDR1 is SGDLS and CDR2 is YYNGEE. The CDR3 has 15 residues. The CDR3 nucleotides read TGTGCCAGCAGCGTACTAGATACCAACACCGGGGAGCTGTTTTTT. Translated: CASSVLDTNTGELFF.

The chain joins TRBV7-2 to TRBJ2-7; no clear D gene. The CDR3 has 13 residues. Deletions cut 5 bases from V and 7 bases from J, with 15 bases between. CDR1 and CDR2 from the germline V gene are SGHTA and FQGNSA. CDR3 sequence (DNA): TGTGCCAGCAGCGTCCGGGTCATGCGAGAGCAGTACTTC. It specifies CASSVRVMREQYF.

This chain connects TRBV5-1 to TRBJ1-2; no clear D gene. V lost 5 bases and J 8 bases, leaving 16 bases between the germline ends. The CDR3 is made up of 13 amino acids. CDR1 and CDR2 (germline): SGHRS, YFSETQ. The CDR3 coding sequence is TGCGCCAGCAGATCTCGGGAGCTGGAGGGCTACACCTTC. It yields the protein CASRSRELEGYTF.